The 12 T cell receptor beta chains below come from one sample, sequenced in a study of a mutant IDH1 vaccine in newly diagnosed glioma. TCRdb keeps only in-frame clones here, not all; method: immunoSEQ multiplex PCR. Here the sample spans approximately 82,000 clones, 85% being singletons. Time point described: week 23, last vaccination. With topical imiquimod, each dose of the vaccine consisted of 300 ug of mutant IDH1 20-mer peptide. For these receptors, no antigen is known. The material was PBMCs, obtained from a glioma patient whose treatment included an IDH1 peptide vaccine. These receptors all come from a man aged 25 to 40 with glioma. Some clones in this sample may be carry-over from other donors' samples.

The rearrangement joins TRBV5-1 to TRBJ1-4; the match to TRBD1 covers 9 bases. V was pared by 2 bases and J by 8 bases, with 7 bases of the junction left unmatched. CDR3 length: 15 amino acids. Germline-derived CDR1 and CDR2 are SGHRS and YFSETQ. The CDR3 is CASSLQGAGGEKLFF. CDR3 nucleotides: TGCGCCAGCAGCTTACAGGGGGCAGGGGGCGAAAAACTGTTTTTT.

This CDR3 reads CASSPAGVLVDTQYF. CDR3 nucleotide sequence: TGTGCCAGCAGCCCGGCTGGGGTTTTAGTAGATACGCAGTATTTT. This chain joins TRBV7-3 and TRBJ2-3, with D uncertain. The CDR3 contains 15 residues. V lost 5 bases, J lost 5 bases, and 17 bases lay in between. Germline CDR1 and CDR2: SGHTA and FQGTGA.

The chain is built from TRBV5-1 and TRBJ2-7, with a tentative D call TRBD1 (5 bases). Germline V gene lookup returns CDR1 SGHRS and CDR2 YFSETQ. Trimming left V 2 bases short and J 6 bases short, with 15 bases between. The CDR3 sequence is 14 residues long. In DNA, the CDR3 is TGCGCCAGCAGCTTAGGCCAGGGAATCGTCGAGCAGTACTTC. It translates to CASSLGQGIVEQYF.

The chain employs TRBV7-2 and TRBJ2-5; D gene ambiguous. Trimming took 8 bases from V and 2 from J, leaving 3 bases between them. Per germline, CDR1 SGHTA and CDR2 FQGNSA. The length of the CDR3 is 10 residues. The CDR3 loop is CASGQETQYF. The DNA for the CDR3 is TGTGCCAGCGGACAAGAGACCCAGTACTTC. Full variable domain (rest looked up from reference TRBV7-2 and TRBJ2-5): GAGVSQSPSNKVTEKGKDVELRCDPISGHTALYWYRQSLGQGLEFLIYFQGNSAPDKSGLPSDRFSAERTGGSVSTLTIQRTQQEDSAVYLCASGQETQYFGPGTRLLVL.

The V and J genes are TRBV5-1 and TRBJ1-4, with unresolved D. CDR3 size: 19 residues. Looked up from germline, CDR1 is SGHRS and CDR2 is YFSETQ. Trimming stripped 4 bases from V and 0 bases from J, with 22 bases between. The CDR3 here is CASSERSYIRPSTNEKLFF. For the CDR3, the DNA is TGCGCCAGCAGCGAAAGATCTTACATTCGGCCGTCAACTAATGAAAAACTGTTTTTT.

This CDR3 is CASSIRDSYEQYF. Written as DNA, the CDR3 is TGTGCCAGCTCAATCAGGGACTCCTACGAGCAGTACTTC. V usage is TRBV18 and J usage is TRBJ2-7; TRBD1 is a possible D gene (5 bases). The germline gives CDR1 KGHSH, CDR2 LQKENI. V dropped 5 bases and J dropped 0 bases, with 8 bases sitting between them. The CDR3 runs 13 residues.

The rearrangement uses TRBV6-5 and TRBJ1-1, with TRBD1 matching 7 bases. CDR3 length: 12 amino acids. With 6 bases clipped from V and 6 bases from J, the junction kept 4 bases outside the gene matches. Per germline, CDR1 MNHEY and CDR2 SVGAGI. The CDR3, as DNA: TGTGCCAGCAGCCTCAGGGGGGCTGAAGCTTTCTTT. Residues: CASSLRGAEAFF.

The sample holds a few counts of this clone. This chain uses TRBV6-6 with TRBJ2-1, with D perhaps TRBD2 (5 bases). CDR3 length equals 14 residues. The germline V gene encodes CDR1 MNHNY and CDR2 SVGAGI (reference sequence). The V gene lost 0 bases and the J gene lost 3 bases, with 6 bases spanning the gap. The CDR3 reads CASSYSRVYNEQFF. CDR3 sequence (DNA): TGTGCCAGCAGTTACTCGAGGGTCTACAATGAGCAGTTCTTC.

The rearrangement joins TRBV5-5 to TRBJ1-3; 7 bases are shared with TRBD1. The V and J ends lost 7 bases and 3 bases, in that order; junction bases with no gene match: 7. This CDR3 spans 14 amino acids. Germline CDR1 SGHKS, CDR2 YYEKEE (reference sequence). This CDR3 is CASRTGAIGNTIYF. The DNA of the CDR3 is TGTGCCAGCCGAACAGGGGCAATTGGAAACACCATATATTTT.

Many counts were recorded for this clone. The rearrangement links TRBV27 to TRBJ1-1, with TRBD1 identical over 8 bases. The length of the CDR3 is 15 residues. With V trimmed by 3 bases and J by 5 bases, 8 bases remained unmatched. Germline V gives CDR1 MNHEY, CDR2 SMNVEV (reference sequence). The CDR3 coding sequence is TGTGCCAGCAGTTTCCGCGGGACAGGAGGGACTGAAGCTTTCTTT. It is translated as CASSFRGTGGTEAFF.

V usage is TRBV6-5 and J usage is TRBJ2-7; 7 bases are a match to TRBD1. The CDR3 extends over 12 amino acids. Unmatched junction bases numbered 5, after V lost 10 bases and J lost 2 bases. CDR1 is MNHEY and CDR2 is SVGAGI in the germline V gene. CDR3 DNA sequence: TGTGCCACCAAAGGACAGGCCTACGAGCAGTACTTC. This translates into CATKGQAYEQYF.

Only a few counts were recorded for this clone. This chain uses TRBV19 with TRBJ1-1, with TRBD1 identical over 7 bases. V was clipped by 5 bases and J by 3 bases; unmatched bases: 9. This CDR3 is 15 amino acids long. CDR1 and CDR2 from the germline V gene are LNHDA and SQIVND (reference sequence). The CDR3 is CASSVTGRKDTEAFF. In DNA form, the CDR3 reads TGTGCCAGTAGTGTGACAGGGAGGAAGGACACTGAAGCTTTCTTT.